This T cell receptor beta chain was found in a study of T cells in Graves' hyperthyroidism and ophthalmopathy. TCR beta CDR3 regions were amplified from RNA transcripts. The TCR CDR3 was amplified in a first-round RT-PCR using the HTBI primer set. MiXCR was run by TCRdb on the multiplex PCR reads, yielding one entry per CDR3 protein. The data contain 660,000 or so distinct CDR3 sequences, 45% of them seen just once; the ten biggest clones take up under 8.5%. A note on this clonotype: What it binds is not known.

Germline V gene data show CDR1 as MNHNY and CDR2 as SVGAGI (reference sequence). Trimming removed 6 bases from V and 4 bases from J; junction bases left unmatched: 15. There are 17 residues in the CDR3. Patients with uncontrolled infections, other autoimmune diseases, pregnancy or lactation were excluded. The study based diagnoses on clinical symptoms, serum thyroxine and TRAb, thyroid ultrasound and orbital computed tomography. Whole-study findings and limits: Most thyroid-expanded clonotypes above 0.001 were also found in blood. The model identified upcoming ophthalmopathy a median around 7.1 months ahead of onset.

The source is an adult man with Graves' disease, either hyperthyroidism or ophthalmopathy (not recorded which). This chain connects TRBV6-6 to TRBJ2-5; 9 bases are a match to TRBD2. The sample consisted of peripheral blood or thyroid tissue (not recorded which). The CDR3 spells CASSLGTSPRGRETQYF. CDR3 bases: TGTGCCAGCAGCTTAGGGACTAGCCCACGAGGGAGAGAGACCCAGTACTTC.